This T cell receptor (beta chain) came from a study of T cells in Graves' hyperthyroidism and ophthalmopathy. At the level of the study: Peripheral blood sampling occurred at initial diagnosis, before any treatment. Study results and limitations: In the blood, most expanded thyroid clonotypes above 0.001 appeared as well.

Regions amplified from RNA transcripts were the TCR beta CDR3 regions. HTBI primers were employed in a first-round RT-PCR of the TCR CDR3. TCRdb used MiXCR to reprocess the multiplex PCR reads, holding one entry per CDR3 protein. Seen here are about 520,000 distinct CDR3 sequences, less than 25% observed once, and the top ten hold around 27%. Exclusion criteria comprised uncontrolled infection, other autoimmune disease, pregnancy or lactation. The diagnoses drew upon clinical symptoms, serum thyroxine and TRAb, thyroid ultrasound and orbital computed tomography. With respect to this clonotype: What it binds is not known.

The source material was blood. This TCR came from a man younger than 30 with Graves' hyperthyroidism.

CDR3 sequence: CASSSTTGGANQPQHF. The CDR3 DNA reads as TGTGCCAGCAGCTCAACTACAGGGGGGGCGAATCAGCCCCAGCATTTT. The rearrangement joins TRBV11-1 to TRBJ1-5; 8 nucleotides align to TRBD1. The germline V gene has CDR1 SGHAT and CDR2 FQDESV (reference sequence). This CDR3 contains 16 residues. Losses at the gene ends were 4 bases for V and 4 bases for J; bases not matched to a gene: 9.